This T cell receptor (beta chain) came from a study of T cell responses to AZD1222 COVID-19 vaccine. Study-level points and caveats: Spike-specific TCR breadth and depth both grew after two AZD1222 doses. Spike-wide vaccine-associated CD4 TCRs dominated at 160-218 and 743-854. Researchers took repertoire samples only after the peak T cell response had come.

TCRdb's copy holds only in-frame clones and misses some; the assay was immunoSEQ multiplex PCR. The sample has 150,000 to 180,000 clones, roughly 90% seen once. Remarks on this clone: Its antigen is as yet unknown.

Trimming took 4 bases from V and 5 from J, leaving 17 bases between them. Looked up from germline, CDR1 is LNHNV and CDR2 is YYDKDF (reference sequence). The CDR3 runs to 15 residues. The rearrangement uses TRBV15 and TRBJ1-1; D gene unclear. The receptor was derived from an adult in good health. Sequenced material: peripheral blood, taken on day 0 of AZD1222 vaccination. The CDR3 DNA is TGTGCCACCAGCACCCTATGGCTCCCGGGGACTGAAGCTTTCTTT. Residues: CATSTLWLPGTEAFF.